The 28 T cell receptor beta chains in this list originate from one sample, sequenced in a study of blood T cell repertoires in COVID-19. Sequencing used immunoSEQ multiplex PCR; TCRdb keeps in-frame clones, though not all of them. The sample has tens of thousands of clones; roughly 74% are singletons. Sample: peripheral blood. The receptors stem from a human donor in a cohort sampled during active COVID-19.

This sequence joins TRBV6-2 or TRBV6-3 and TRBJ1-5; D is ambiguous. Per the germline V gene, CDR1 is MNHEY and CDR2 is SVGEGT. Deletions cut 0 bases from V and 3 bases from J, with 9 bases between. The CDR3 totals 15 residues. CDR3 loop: CASSYSLQNNQPQHF. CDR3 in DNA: TGTGCCAGCAGTTACTCGCTACAGAACAATCAGCCCCAGCATTTT.

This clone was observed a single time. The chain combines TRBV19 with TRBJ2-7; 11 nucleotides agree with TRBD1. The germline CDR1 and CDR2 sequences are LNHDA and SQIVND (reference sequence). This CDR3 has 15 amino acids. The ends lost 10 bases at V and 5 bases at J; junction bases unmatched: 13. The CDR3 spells CATEAGQGVGNEQYF. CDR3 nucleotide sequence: TGTGCCACCGAAGCGGGACAGGGGGTAGGAAACGAGCAGTACTTC.

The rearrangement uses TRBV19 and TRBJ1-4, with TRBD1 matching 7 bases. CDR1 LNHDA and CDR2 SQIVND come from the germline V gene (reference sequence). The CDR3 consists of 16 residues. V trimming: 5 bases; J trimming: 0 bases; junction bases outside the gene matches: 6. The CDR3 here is CASSPGTESTNEKLFF. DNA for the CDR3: TGTGCCAGTAGTCCCGGGACAGAATCAACTAATGAAAAACTGTTTTTT.

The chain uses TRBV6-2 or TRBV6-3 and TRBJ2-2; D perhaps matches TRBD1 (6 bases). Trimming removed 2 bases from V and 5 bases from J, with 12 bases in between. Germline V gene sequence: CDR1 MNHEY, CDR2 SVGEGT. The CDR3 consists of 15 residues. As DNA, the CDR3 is TGTGCCAGCAGTTACGTCCAGGGGCAGACCGGGGAGCTGTTTTTT. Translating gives CASSYVQGQTGELFF.

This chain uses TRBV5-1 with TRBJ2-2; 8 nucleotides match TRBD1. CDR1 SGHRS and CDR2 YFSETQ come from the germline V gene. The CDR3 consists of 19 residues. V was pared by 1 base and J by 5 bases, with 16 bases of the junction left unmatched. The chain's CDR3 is CASSLSTITGGLRTGELFF. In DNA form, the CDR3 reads TGCGCCAGCAGCTTGTCAACAATAACAGGGGGGCTTCGGACCGGGGAGCTGTTTTTT.

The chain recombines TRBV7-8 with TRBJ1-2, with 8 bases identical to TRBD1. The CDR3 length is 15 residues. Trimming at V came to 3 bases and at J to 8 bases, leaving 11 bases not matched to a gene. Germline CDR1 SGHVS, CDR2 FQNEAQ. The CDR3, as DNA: TGTGCCAGCAGCTTCACGAATCAGGGGGCTAAAGGCTACACCTTC. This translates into CASSFTNQGAKGYTF.

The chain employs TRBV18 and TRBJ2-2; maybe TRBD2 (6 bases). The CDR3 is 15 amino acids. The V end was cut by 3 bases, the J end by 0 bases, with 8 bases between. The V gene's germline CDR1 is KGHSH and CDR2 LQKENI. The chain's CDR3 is CASSPEGPNTGELFF. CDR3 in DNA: TGTGCCAGCTCACCGGAGGGCCCGAACACCGGGGAGCTGTTTTTT.

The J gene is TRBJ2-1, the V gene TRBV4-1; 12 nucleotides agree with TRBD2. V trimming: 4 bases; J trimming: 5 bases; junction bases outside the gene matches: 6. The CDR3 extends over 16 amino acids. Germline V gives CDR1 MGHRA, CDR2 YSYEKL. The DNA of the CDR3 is TGCGCCAGCAGCCGGCAGACTAGCGGGAGCCACAATGAGCAGTTCTTC. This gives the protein CASSRQTSGSHNEQFF.

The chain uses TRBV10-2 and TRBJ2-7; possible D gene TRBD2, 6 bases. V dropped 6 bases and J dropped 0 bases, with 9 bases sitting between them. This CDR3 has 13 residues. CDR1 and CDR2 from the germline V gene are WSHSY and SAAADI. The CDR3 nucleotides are TGCGCCAGCAGCCCCGGGAGCTCCTACGAGCAGTACTTC. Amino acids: CASSPGSSYEQYF.

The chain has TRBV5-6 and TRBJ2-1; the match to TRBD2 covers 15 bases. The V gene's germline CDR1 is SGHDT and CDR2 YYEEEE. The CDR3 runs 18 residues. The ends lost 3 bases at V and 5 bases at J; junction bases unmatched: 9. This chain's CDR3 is CASSSIGTSGRFNNEQFF. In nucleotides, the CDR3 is TGTGCCAGCAGCTCCATAGGGACTAGCGGGAGGTTCAACAATGAGCAGTTCTTC.

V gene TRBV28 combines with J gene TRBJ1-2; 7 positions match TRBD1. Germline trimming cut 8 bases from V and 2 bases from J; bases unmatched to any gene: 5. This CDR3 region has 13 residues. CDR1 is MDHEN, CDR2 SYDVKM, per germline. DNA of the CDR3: TGTGCCAGCGGACCACAGGGGAACTATGGCTACACCTTC. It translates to CASGPQGNYGYTF.

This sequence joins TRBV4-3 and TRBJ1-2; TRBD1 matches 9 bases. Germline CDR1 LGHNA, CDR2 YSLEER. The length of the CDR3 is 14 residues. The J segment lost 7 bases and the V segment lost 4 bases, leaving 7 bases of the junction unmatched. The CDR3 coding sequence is TGCGCCAGCAGCCCAGGACAGGGGCGTTTTGGCTACACCTTC. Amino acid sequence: CASSPGQGRFGYTF.

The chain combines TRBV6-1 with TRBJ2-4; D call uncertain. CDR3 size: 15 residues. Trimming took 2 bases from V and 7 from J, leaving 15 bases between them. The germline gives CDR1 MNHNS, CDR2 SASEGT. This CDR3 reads CASSENQEQRNIQYF. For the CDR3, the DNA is TGTGCCAGCAGTGAAAATCAGGAACAAAGGAACATTCAGTACTTC.

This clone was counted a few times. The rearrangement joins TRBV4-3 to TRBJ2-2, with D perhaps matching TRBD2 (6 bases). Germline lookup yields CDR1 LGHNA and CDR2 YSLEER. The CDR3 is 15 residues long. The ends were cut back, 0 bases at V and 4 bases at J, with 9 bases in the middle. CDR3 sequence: CASSQDGGSTGELFF. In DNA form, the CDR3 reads TGCGCCAGCAGCCAAGATGGGGGGTCCACCGGGGAGCTGTTTTTT.

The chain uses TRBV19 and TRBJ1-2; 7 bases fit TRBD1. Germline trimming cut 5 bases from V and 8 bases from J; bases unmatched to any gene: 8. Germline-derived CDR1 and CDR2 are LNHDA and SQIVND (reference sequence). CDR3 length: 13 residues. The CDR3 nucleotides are TGTGCCAGTAGTTCGGACAGGTGGGACGGCTACACCTTC. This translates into CASSSDRWDGYTF.

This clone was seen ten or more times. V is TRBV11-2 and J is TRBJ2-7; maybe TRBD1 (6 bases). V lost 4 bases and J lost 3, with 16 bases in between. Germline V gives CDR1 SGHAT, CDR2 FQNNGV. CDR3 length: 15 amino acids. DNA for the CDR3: TGTGCCAGCAGCTCTTACCGGGACAATGACTACGAGCAGTACTTC. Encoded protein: CASSSYRDNDYEQYF.

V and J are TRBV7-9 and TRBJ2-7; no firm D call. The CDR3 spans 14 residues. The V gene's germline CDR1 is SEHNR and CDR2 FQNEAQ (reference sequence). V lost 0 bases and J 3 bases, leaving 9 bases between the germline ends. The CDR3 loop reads CASSLAQLNYEQYF. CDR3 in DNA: TGTGCCAGCAGCTTAGCCCAACTGAACTACGAGCAGTACTTC. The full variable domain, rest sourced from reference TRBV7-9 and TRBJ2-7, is DTGVSQNPRHKITKRGQNVTFRCDPISEHNRLYWYRQTLGQGPEFLTYFQNEAQLEKSRLLSDRFSAERPKGSFSTLEIQRTEQGDSAMYLCASSLAQLNYEQYFGPGTRLTVT.

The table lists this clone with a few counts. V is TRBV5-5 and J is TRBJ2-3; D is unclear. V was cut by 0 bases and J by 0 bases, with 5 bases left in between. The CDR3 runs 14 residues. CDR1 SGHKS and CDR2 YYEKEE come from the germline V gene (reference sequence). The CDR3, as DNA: TGTGCCAGCAGCTTGGCAGTTAGCACAGATACGCAGTATTTT. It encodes CASSLAVSTDTQYF.

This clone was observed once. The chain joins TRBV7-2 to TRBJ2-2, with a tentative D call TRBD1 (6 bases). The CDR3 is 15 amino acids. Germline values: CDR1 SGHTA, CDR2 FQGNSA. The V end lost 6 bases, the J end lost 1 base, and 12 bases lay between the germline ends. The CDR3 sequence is CASRPPGQNTGELFF. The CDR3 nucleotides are TGTGCCAGCAGGCCCCCGGGACAGAACACCGGGGAGCTGTTTTTT.

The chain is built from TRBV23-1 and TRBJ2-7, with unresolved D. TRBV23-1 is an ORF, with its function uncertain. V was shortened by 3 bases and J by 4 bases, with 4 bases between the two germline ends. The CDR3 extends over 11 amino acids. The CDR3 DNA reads TGCGCCAGCAGTCACCTGTACGAGCAGTACTTC. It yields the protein CASSHLYEQYF.

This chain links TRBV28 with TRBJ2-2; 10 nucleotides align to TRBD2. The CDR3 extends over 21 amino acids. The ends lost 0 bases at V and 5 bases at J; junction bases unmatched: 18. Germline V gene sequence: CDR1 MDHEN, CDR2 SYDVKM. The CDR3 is CASSLWFTSGTAWGRTGELFF. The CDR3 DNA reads TGTGCCAGCAGTTTATGGTTCACTAGCGGGACTGCTTGGGGTCGGACCGGGGAGCTGTTTTTT.

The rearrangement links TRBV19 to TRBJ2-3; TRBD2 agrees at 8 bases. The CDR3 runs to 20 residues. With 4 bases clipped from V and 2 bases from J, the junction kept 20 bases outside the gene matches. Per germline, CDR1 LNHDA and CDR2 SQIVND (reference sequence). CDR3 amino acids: CASSTIPSYLAGYYTDTQYF. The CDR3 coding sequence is TGTGCCAGTAGTACCATCCCCTCCTACCTAGCGGGTTACTACACAGATACGCAGTATTTT.

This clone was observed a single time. CDR3 DNA: TGTGCCAGTCGCTGGGTGTCGGGGGGGAACACTGAAGCTTTCTTT. Its translation is CASRWVSGGNTEAFF. The chain has TRBV19 and TRBJ1-1; tentative D call: TRBD1 (5 bases). CDR3 size: 15 residues. Germline V lookup: CDR1 LNHDA, CDR2 SQIVND (reference sequence). V lost 8 bases and J lost 1, with 17 bases in between. Drawing the rest from reference TRBV19 and TRBJ1-1, the complete variable domain is DGGITQSPKYLFRKEGQNVTLSCEQNLNHDAMYWYRQDPGQGLRLIYYSQIVNDFQKGDIAEGYSVSREKKESFPLTVTSAQKNPTAFYLCASRWVSGGNTEAFFGQGTRLTVV.

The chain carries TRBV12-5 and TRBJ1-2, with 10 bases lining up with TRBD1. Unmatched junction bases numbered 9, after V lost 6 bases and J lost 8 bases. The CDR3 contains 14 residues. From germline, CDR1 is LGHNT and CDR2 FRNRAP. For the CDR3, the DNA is TGTGCTAGTGGACCCCAGACAGGGGGCTTGGGCTACACCTTC. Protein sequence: CASGPQTGGLGYTF.

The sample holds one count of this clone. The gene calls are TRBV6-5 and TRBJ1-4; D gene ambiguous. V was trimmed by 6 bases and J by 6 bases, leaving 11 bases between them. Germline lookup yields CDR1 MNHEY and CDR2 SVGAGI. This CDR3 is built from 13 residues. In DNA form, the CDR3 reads TGTGCCAGCAGCTTAGCCCGGGATGAAAAACTGTTTTTT. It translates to CASSLARDEKLFF.

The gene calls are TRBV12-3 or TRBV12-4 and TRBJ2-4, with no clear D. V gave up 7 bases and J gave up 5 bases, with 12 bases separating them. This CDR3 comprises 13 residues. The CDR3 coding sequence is TGTGCCAGCATCCGAAGTGGAGAAAACATTCAGTACTTC. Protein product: CASIRSGENIQYF.

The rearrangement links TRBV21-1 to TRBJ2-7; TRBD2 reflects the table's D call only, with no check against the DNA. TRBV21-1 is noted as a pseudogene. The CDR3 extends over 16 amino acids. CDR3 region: CASSKAIAGGSYEQYF. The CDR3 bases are TGTGCCAGCAGCAAAGCTATAGCGGGAGGTTCTTACGAGCAGTACTTC.

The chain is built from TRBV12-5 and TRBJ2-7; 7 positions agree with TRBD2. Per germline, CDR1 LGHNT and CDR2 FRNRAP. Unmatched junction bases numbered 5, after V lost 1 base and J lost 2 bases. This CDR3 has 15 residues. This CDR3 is CASGLGLAKTYEQYF. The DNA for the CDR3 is TGTGCTAGTGGTTTGGGACTAGCTAAAACCTACGAGCAGTACTTC.